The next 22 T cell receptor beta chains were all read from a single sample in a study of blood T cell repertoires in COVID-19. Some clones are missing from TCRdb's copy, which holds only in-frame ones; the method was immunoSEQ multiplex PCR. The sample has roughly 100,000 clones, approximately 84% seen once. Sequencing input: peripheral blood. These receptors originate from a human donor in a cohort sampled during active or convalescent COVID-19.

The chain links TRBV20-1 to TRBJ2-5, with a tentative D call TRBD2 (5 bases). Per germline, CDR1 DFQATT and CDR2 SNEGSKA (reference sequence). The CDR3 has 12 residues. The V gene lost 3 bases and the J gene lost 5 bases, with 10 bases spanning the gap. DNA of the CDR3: TGCAGTGCTAGTGTCGGGAAGGAGACCCAGTACTTC. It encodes CSASVGKETQYF.

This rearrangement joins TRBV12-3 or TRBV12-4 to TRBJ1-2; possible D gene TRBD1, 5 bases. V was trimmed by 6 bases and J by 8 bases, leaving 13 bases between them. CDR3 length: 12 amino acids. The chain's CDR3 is CASRPGSWGYTF. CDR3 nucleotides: TGTGCCAGCAGACCAGGGTCCTGGGGCTACACCTTC.

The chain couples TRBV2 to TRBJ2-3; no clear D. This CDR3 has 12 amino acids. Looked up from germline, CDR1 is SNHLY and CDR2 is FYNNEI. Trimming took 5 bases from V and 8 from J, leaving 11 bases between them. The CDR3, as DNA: TGTGCCAGCAGTACCCGACAAAGTACGCAGTATTTT. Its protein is CASSTRQSTQYF. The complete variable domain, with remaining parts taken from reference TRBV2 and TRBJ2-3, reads EPEVTQTPSHQVTQMGQEVILRCVPISNHLYFYWYRQILGQKVEFLVSFYNNEISEKSEIFDDQFSVERPDGSNFTLKIRSTKLEDSAMYFCASSTRQSTQYFGPGTRLTVL.

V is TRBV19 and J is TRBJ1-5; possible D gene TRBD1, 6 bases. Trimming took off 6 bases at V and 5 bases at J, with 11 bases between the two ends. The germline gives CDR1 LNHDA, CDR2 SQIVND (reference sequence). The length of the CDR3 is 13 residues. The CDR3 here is CASSRGRHQPQHF. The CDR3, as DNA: TGTGCCAGTAGCAGGGGCCGACATCAGCCCCAGCATTTT.

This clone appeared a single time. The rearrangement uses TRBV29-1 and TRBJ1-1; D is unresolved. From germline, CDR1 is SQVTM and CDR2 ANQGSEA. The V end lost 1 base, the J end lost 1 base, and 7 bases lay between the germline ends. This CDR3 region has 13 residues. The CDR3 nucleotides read TGCAGCGTTGAAGTGAGAGCGAACACTGAAGCTTTCTTT. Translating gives CSVEVRANTEAFF.

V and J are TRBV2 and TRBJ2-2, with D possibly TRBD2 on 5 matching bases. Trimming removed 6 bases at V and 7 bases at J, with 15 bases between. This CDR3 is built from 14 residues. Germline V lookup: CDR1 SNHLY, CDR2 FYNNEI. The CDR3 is CASSGMGKGGELFF. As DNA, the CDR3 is TGTGCCAGCAGCGGGATGGGAAAAGGCGGGGAGCTGTTTTTT.

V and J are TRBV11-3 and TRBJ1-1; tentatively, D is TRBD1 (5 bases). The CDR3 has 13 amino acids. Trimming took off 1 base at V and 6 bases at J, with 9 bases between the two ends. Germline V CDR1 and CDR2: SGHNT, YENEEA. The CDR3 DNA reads TGTGCCAGCAGCTTAGTCACGGGGGCTGAAGCTTTCTTT. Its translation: CASSLVTGAEAFF.

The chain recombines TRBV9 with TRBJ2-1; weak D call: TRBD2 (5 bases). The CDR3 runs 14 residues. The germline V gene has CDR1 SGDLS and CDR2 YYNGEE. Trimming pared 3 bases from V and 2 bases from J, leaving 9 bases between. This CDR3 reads CASSGRPPYNEQFF. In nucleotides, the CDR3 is TGTGCCAGCAGCGGGAGGCCCCCCTACAATGAGCAGTTCTTC. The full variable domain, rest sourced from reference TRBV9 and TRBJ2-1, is DSGVTQTPKHLITATGQRVTLRCSPRSGDLSVYWYQQSLDQGLQFLIQYYNGEERAKGNILERFSAQQFPDLHSELNLSSLELGDSALYFCASSGRPPYNEQFFGPGTRLTVL.

CDR3 region: CASIRAGEQYF. The CDR3 DNA reads as TGTGCCAGCATCAGGGCTGGCGAGCAGTACTTC. The gene calls are TRBV2 and TRBJ2-7; possible D gene TRBD1, 5 bases. Germline CDR1 reads SNHLY; CDR2 reads FYNNEI. The V end lost 7 bases, the J end lost 6 bases, and 10 bases lay between the germline ends. The CDR3 has 11 amino acids.

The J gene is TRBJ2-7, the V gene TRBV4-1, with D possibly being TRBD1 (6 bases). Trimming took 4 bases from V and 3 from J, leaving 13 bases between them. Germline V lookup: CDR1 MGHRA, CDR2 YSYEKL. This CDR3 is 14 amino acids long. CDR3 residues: CASSPTQGFYEQYF. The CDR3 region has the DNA TGCGCCAGCAGCCCCACACAGGGTTTCTACGAGCAGTACTTC.

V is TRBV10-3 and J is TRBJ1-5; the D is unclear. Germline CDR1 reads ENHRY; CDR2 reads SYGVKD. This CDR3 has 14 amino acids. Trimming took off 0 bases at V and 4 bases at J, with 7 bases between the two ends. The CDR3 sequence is CAISESPGNQPQHF. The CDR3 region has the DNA TGTGCCATCAGTGAGTCGCCCGGGAATCAGCCCCAGCATTTT.

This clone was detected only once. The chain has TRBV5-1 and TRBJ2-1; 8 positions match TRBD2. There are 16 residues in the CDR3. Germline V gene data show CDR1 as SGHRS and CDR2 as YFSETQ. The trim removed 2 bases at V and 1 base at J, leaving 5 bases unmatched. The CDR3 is CASSLTTSGSYNEQFF. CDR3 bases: TGCGCCAGCAGCTTAACCACTAGCGGATCCTACAATGAGCAGTTCTTC.

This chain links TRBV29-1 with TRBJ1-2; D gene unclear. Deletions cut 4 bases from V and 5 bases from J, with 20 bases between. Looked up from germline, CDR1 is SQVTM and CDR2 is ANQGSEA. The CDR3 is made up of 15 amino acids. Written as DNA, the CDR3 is TGCAGCGTTGGCCCGGGAGGGCTTGGAGGATATGGCTACACCTTC. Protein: CSVGPGGLGGYGYTF.

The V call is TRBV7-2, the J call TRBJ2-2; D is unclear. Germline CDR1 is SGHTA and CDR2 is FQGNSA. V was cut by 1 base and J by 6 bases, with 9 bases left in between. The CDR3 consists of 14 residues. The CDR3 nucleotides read TGTGCCAGCAGCTTAGGGCTGCCCCCCGGGGAGCTGTTTTTT. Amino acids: CASSLGLPPGELFF.

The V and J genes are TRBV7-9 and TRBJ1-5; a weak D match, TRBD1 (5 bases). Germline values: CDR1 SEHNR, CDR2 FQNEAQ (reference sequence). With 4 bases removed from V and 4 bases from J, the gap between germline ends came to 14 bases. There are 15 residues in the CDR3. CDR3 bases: TGTGCCAGCAGCTCAGGGCTGGCTGCAAATCAGCCCCAGCATTTT. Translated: CASSSGLAANQPQHF.

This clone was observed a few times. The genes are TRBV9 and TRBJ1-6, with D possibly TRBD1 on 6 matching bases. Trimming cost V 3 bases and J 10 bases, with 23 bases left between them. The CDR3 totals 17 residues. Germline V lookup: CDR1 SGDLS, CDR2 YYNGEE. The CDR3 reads CASSAQSRRGLGSPLHF. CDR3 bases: TGTGCCAGCAGCGCCCAGTCGCGGCGGGGGCTTGGATCACCCCTCCACTTT.

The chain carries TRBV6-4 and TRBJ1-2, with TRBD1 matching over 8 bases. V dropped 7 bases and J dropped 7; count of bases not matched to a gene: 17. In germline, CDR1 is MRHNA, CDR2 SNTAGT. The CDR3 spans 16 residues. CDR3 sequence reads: CASKRQGFPPLTGYTF. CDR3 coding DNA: TGTGCCAGCAAACGACAGGGGTTCCCCCCACTGACTGGCTACACCTTC.

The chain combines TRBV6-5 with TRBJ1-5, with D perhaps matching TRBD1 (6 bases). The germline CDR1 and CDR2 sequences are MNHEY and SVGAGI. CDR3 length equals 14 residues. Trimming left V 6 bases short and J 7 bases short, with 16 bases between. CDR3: CASSYDRRGQPQHF. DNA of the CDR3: TGTGCCAGCAGCTACGACAGGCGCGGCCAGCCCCAGCATTTT.

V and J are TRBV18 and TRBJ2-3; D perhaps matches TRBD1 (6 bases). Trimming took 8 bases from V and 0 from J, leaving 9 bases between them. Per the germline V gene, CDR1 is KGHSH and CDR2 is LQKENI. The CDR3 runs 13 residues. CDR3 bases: TGTGCCAGCCGACAGGACAGCACAGATACGCAGTATTTT. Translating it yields CASRQDSTDTQYF.

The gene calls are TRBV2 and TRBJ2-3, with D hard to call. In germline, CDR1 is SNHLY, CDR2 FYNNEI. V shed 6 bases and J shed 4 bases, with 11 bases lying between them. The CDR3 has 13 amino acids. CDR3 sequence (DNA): TGTGCCAGCAGGGGCCTGGGTTCAGATACGCAGTATTTT. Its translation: CASRGLGSDTQYF.

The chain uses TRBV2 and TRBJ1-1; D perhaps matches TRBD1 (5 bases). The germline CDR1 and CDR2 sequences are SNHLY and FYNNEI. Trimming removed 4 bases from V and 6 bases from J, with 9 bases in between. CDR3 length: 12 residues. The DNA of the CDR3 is TGTGCCAGCAGTGGGGGGGAGGCTGAAGCTTTCTTT. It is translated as CASSGGEAEAFF.

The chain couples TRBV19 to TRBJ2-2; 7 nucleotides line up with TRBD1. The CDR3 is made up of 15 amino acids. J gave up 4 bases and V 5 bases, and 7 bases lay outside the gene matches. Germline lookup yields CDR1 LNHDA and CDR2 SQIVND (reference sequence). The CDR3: CASSPRQGGTGELFF. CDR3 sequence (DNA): TGTGCCAGTAGTCCACGACAGGGTGGCACCGGGGAGCTGTTTTTT.